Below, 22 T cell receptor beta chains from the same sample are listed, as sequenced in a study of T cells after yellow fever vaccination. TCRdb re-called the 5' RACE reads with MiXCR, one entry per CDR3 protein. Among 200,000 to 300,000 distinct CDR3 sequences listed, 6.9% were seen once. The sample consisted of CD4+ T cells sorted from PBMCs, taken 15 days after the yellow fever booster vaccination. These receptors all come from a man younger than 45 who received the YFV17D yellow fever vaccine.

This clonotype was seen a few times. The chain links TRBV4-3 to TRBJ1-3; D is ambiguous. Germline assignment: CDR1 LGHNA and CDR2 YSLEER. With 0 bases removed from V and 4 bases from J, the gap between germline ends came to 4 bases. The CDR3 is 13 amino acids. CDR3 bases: TGCGCCAGCAGCCAAGACAGAGGAAACACCATATATTTT. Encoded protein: CASSQDRGNTIYF.

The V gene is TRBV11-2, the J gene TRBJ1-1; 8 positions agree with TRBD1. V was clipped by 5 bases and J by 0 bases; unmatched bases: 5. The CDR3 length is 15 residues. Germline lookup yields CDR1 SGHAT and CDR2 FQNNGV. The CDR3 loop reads CASSGRQGMNTEAFF. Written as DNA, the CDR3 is TGTGCCAGCAGCGGGAGACAGGGGATGAACACTGAAGCTTTCTTT.

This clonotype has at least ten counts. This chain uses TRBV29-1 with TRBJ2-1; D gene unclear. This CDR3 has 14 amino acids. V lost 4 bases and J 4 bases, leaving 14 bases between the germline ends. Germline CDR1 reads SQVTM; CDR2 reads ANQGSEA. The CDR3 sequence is CSVAQTLEYNEQFF. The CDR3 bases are TGCAGCGTTGCCCAAACCCTCGAATACAATGAGCAGTTCTTC.

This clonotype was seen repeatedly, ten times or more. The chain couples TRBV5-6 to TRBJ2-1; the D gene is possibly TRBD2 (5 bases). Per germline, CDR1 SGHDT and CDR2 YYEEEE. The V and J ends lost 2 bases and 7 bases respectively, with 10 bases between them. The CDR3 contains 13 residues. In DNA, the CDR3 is TGTGCCAGCAGCTTCGCGGGCGGGAATGAGCAGTTCTTC. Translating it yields CASSFAGGNEQFF.

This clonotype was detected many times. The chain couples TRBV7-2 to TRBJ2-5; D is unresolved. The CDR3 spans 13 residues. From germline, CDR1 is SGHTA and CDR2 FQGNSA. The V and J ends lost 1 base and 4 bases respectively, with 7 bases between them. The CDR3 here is CASSLGIRETQYF. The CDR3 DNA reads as TGTGCCAGCAGCTTAGGGATTCGAGAGACCCAGTACTTC.

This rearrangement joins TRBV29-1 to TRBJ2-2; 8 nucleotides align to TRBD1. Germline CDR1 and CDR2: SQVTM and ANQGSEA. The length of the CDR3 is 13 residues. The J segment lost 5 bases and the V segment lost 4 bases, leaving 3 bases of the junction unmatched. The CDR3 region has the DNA TGCAGCGTTGGGAGGACAGGGACCGGGGAGCTGTTTTTT. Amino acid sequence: CSVGRTGTGELFF.

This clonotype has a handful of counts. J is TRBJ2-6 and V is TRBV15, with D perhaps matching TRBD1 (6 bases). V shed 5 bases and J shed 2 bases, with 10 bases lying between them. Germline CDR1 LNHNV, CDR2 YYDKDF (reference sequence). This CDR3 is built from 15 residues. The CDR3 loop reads CATSPTGTGANVLTF. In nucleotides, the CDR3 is TGTGCCACCAGCCCAACAGGGACTGGGGCCAACGTCCTGACTTTC.

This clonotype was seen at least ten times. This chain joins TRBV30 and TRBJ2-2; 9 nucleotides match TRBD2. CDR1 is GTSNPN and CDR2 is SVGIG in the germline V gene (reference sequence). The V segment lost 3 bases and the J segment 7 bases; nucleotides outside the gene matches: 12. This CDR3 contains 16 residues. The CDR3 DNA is TGTGCCTGGAGAACGCTAGCGGGATCAGGTGGCGGGGAGCTGTTTTTT. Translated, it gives CAWRTLAGSGGGELFF.

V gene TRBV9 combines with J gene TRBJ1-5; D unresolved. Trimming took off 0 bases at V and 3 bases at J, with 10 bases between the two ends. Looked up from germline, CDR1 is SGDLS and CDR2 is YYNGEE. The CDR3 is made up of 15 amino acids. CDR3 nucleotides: TGTGCCAGCAGCGTAGCGGGTCAAGTCAATCAGCCCCAGCATTTT. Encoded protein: CASSVAGQVNQPQHF.

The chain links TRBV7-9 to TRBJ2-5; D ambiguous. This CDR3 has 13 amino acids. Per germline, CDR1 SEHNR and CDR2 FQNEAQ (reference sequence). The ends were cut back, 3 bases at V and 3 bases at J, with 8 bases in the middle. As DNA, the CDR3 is TGTGCCAGCAGCTTCCCCAGAGAAGAGACCCAGTACTTC. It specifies CASSFPREETQYF.

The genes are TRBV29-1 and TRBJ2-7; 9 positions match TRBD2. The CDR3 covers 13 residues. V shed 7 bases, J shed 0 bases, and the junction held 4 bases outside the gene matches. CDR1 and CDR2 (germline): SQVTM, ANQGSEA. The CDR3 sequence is CSARTSASYEQYF. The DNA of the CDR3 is TGCAGCGCCCGGACTAGCGCCTCCTACGAGCAGTACTTC.

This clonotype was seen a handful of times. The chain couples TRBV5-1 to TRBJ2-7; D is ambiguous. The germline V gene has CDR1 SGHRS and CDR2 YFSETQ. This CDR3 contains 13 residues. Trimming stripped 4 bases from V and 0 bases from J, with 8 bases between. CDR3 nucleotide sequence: TGCGCCAGCAGCCCCCCCAACTCCTACGAGCAGTACTTC. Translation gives CASSPPNSYEQYF.

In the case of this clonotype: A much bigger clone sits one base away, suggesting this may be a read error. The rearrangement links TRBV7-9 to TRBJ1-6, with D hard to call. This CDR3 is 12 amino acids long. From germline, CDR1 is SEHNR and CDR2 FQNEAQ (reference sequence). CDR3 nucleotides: TGTGCCAGCAGCTTCGGGGATTCACCCCTCCCCTTT. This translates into CASSFGDSPLPF. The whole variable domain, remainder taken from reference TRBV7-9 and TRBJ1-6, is DTGVSQNPRHKITKRGQNVTFRCDPISEHNRLYWYRQTLGQGPEFLTYFQNEAQLEKSRLLSDRFSAERPKGSFSTLEIQRTEQGDSAMYLCASSFGDSPLPFGNGTRLTVT.

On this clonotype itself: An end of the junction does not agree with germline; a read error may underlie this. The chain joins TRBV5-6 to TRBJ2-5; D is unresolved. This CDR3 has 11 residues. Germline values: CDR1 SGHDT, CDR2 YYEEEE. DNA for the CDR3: TGTGCCATCAGCTTGTTAGAGACCCAGTACTTC. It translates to CAISLLETQYF.

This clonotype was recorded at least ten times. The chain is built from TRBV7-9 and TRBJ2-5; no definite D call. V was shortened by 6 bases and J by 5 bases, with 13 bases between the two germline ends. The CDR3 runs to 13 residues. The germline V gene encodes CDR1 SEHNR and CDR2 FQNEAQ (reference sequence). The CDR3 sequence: CASSHGPGETQYF. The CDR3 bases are TGTGCCAGCAGTCACGGGCCTGGGGAGACCCAGTACTTC.

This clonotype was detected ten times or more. The CDR3 nucleotides are TGTGCCAGCAGCTTAGGGGGAAACACAGATACGCAGTATTTT. It specifies CASSLGGNTDTQYF. V is TRBV7-3 and J is TRBJ2-3; either TRBD1 or TRBD2 may fit D (5 bases each). Trimming took off 2 bases at V and 2 bases at J, with 8 bases between the two ends. Germline-derived CDR1 and CDR2 are SGHTA and FQGTGA. This CDR3 is 14 amino acids long.

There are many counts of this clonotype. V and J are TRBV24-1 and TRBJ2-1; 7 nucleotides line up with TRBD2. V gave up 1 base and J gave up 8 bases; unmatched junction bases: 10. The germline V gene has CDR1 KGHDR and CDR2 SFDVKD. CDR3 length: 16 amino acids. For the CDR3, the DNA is TGTGCCACCAGTGATTTCGGGCGGGAGAGGGGAGATGAGCAGTTCTTC. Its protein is CATSDFGRERGDEQFF.

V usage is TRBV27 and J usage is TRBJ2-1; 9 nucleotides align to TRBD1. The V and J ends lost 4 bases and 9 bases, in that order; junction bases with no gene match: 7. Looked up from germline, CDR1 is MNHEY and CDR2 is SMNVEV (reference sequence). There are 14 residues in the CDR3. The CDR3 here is CASSYRGRLPEQFF. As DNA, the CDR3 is TGTGCCAGCAGTTACAGGGGGCGACTGCCTGAGCAGTTCTTC.

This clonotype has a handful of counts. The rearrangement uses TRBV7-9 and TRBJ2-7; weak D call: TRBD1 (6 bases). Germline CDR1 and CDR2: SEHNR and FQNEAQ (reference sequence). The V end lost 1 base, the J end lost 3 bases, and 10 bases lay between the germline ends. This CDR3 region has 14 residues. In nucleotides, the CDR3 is TGTGCCAGCAGCTTAGAACCCAGGGGCTACGAGCAGTACTTC. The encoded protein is CASSLEPRGYEQYF.

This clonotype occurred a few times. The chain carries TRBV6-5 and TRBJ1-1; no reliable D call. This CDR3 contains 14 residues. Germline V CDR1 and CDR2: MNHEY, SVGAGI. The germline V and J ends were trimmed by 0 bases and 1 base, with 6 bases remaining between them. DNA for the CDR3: TGTGCCAGCAGTTACTCGGAGGCGAACACTGAAGCTTTCTTT. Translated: CASSYSEANTEAFF.

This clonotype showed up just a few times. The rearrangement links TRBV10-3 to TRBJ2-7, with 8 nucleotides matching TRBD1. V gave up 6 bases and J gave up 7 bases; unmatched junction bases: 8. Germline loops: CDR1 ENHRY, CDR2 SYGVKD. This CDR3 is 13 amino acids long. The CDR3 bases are TGTGCCATCAGGCCGCAGGGGGCGCTTGAGCAGTACTTC. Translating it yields CAIRPQGALEQYF.

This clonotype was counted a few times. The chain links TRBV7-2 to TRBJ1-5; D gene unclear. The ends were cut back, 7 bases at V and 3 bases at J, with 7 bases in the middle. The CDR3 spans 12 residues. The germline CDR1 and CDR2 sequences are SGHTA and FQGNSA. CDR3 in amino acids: CASTSPNQPQHF. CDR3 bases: TGTGCCAGCACCTCACCCAATCAGCCCCAGCATTTT.